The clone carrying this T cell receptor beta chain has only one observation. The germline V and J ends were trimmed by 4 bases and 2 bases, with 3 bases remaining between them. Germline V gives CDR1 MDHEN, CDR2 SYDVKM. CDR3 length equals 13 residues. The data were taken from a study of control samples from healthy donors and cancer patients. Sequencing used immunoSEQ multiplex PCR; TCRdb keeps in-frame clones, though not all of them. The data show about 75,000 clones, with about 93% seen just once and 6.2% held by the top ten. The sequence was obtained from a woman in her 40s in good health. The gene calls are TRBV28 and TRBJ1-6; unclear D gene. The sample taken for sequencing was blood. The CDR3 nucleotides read TGTGCCAGCAGTTCCCCCTATAATTCACCCCTCCACTTT. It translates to CASSSPYNSPLHF.